The 23 T cell receptor beta chains given below trace back to one sample, sequenced in a study of technical replicates of blood from several donors. The repertoire was sequenced with immunoSEQ multiplex PCR; TCRdb's copy has only in-frame clones and lacks some. Among roughly 57,000 clones listed, about 96% were seen once. Specimen: PBMCs. Receptor source: a human donor in good health. Some clones in this sample may be carry-over from other donors' samples.

This sequence joins TRBV7-3 and TRBJ2-3, with 9 bases fitting TRBD2. Germline CDR1 reads SGHTA; CDR2 reads FQGTGA. J was trimmed by 4 bases and V by 1 base; bases with no gene match: 6. The CDR3 spans 16 residues. The CDR3 region is CASSLMAGGVPDTQYF. DNA for the CDR3: TGTGCCAGCAGCTTAATGGCGGGGGGGGTCCCAGATACGCAGTATTTT.

The chain carries TRBV29-1 and TRBJ1-4; D is unclear. Trimming removed 6 bases from V and 0 bases from J, with 5 bases in between. CDR3 length: 12 residues. CDR1 is SQVTM, CDR2 ANQGSEA, per germline. The CDR3 sequence: CSVLTTNEKLFF. In nucleotides, the CDR3 is TGCAGCGTCTTAACAACTAATGAAAAACTGTTTTTT.

This chain links TRBV7-2 with TRBJ2-7; D perhaps matches TRBD2 (6 bases). In germline, CDR1 is SGHTA, CDR2 FQGNSA. The length of the CDR3 is 16 residues. V gave up 5 bases and J gave up 0 bases, with 17 bases separating them. The CDR3 DNA reads as TGTGCCAGCAGCCAATACTCCCCTAGCGCCTCCTACGAGCAGTACTTC. Its protein is CASSQYSPSASYEQYF. Complete variable domain (other parts from reference TRBV7-2 and TRBJ2-7): GAGVSQSPSNKVTEKGKDVELRCDPISGHTALYWYRQSLGQGLEFLIYFQGNSAPDKSGLPSDRFSAERTGGSVSTLTIQRTQQEDSAVYLCASSQYSPSASYEQYFGPGTRLTVT.

The chain links TRBV14 to TRBJ2-5; D is ambiguous. Germline V gene lookup returns CDR1 SGHDN and CDR2 FVKESK. Trimming removed 1 base at V and 9 bases at J, with 12 bases between. This CDR3 has 13 residues. The CDR3 region is CASSQGLLLAQYF. The DNA of the CDR3 is TGTGCCAGCAGCCAAGGACTCCTACTGGCCCAGTACTTC.

This chain connects TRBV19 to TRBJ2-1, with 7 bases identical to TRBD2. The CDR3 contains 17 residues. Germline values: CDR1 LNHDA, CDR2 SQIVND (reference sequence). V shed 5 bases and J 7 bases; nucleotides not matched to a gene: 17. The CDR3 loop reads CASSVLGRRENLNEQFF. The DNA of the CDR3 is TGTGCCAGTAGTGTCCTGGGGAGGCGGGAGAATCTAAATGAGCAGTTCTTC.

The chain joins TRBV28 to TRBJ1-6; possible D gene TRBD1, 5 bases. CDR1 is MDHEN and CDR2 is SYDVKM in the germline V gene. The V end was cut by 7 bases, the J end by 8 bases, with 9 bases between. The CDR3 consists of 12 residues. The CDR3, as DNA: TGTGCCAGCAAGGGGCCAGATTCACCCCTCCACTTT. Residues: CASKGPDSPLHF. Supplemented by reference TRBV28 and TRBJ1-6, the full variable domain reads DVKVTQSSRYLVKRTGEKVFLECVQDMDHENMFWYRQDPGLGLRLIYFSYDVKMKEKGDIPEGYSVSREKKERFSLILESASTNQTSMYLCASKGPDSPLHFGNGTRLTVT.

The chain is built from TRBV4-2 and TRBJ2-7; 10 bases map to TRBD2. The V segment lost 2 bases and the J segment 2 bases; nucleotides outside the gene matches: 12. Germline V gives CDR1 LGHNA, CDR2 YNFKEQ. This CDR3 has 18 residues. The CDR3 DNA is TGTGCCAGCAGCCAATTTAGGGACCTAGCGGGAGACACCTACGAGCAGTACTTC. Translated: CASSQFRDLAGDTYEQYF.

The chain recombines TRBV28 with TRBJ2-7; D is possibly TRBD2 (5 bases). With 5 bases removed from V and 6 bases from J, the gap between germline ends came to 14 bases. The CDR3 is made up of 13 amino acids. Germline V CDR1 and CDR2: MDHEN, SYDVKM. The CDR3 nucleotides read TGTGCCAGCAGTCTCCTAGCACGGGTCGAGCAGTACTTC. Its protein is CASSLLARVEQYF.

DNA for the CDR3: TGCGCCAGCAGCTTGGATGGGTCGGGAGGGATCAATGAGCAGTTCTTC. Its translation: CASSLDGSGGINEQFF. The chain links TRBV5-1 to TRBJ2-1; 8 bases align to TRBD2. Germline V CDR1 and CDR2: SGHRS, YFSETQ. J was trimmed by 6 bases and V by 0 bases; bases with no gene match: 8. This CDR3 is built from 16 residues.

J is TRBJ2-1 and V is TRBV19; D not certain. The CDR3 totals 14 residues. The germline gives CDR1 LNHDA, CDR2 SQIVND (reference sequence). The ends were cut back, 0 bases at V and 4 bases at J, with 7 bases in the middle. CDR3 residues: CASSIESDYNEQFF. The CDR3 DNA is TGTGCCAGTAGTATAGAAAGCGATTACAATGAGCAGTTCTTC.

The chain links TRBV4-1 to TRBJ2-7; TRBD1 agrees at 8 bases. V gave up 1 base and J gave up 0 bases; unmatched junction bases: 2. The CDR3 is 15 residues long. Looked up from germline, CDR1 is MGHRA and CDR2 is YSYEKL. In DNA form, the CDR3 reads TGCGCCAGCAGCCAAGGGGACAGGAGCTCCTACGAGCAGTACTTC. It specifies CASSQGDRSSYEQYF.

The rearrangement joins TRBV7-2 to TRBJ2-1; 11 bases are a match to TRBD2. The CDR3 extends over 16 amino acids. In germline, CDR1 is SGHTA, CDR2 FQGNSA. J lost 6 bases, V lost 3 bases, and 7 bases had no gene match. DNA for the CDR3: TGTGCCAGCAGCTTTCTACCTAGCGGGAGGCTCAATGAGCAGTTCTTC. It specifies CASSFLPSGRLNEQFF. Based on the CDR3 plus reference TRBV7-2 and TRBJ2-1, the full variable domain is GAGVSQSPSNKVTEKGKDVELRCDPISGHTALYWYRQSLGQGLEFLIYFQGNSAPDKSGLPSDRFSAERTGGSVSTLTIQRTQQEDSAVYLCASSFLPSGRLNEQFFGPGTRLTVL.

The chain couples TRBV5-5 to TRBJ2-3; 11 nucleotides align to TRBD2. CDR3 size: 15 residues. Germline values: CDR1 SGHKS, CDR2 YYEKEE (reference sequence). J lost 4 bases, V lost 1 base, and 2 bases had no gene match. In DNA form, the CDR3 reads TGTGCCAGCAGCTTGCTACTAGCGGGAGCAGATACGCAGTATTTT. Its translation is CASSLLLAGADTQYF. The full variable domain, rest sourced from reference TRBV5-5 and TRBJ2-3, is DAGVTQSPTHLIKTRGQQVTLRCSPISGHKSVSWYQQVLGQGPQFIFQYYEKEERGRGNFPDRFSARQFPNYSSELNVNALLLGDSALYLCASSLLLAGADTQYFGPGTRLTVL.

This chain connects TRBV7-2 to TRBJ1-2; D not resolved. CDR1 is SGHTA, CDR2 FQGNSA, per germline. The CDR3 is 13 amino acids. V gave up 5 bases and J gave up 0 bases, with 7 bases separating them. In DNA form, the CDR3 reads TGTGCCAGCAGCCACCCAGCTAACTATGGCTACACCTTC. Encoded protein: CASSHPANYGYTF.

The chain links TRBV7-2 to TRBJ1-1; perhaps TRBD1 as D (6 bases). The CDR3 covers 14 residues. Germline-derived CDR1 and CDR2 are SGHTA and FQGNSA. V lost 3 bases and J lost 4, with 12 bases in between. CDR3 DNA: TGTGCCAGCAGCTTCGGGGGGGCGGGCACTGAAGCTTTCTTT. It specifies CASSFGGAGTEAFF.

The chain employs TRBV14 and TRBJ1-3; D is unresolved. Germline CDR1 SGHDN, CDR2 FVKESK. This CDR3 has 12 residues. Trimming took off 5 bases at V and 0 bases at J, with 2 bases between the two ends. CDR3 nucleotide sequence: TGTGCCAGCAGCTACTCTGGAAACACCATATATTTT. Protein sequence: CASSYSGNTIYF.

This chain uses TRBV30 with TRBJ1-4; D is unclear. Germline V gives CDR1 GTSNPN, CDR2 SVGIG (reference sequence). Trimming removed 2 bases at V and 7 bases at J, with 11 bases between. This CDR3 has 13 amino acids. The chain's CDR3 is CAWSIGVGEKLFF. The CDR3 DNA reads as TGTGCCTGGAGTATCGGGGTCGGTGAAAAACTGTTTTTT.

Points on this clone: The same CDR3 arises from other DNA sequences in this sample as well. This chain connects TRBV25-1 to TRBJ2-3; D perhaps matches TRBD2 (5 bases). The CDR3 consists of 15 residues. Trimming cost V 0 bases and J 0 bases, with 7 bases left between them. From germline, CDR1 is MGHDK and CDR2 SYGVNS. The CDR3 sequence: CASSEYTGSTDTQYF. DNA for the CDR3: TGTGCCAGCAGTGAATATACGGGAAGCACAGATACGCAGTATTTT.

The rearrangement uses TRBV9 and TRBJ1-1; the D gene is possibly TRBD1 (6 bases). V dropped 4 bases and J dropped 0 bases, with 13 bases sitting between them. The length of the CDR3 is 15 residues. Germline CDR1 reads SGDLS; CDR2 reads YYNGEE. The CDR3 nucleotides are TGTGCCAGCAGCTCACAGGGTGACATGAACACTGAAGCTTTCTTT. Translated: CASSSQGDMNTEAFF.

The V gene is TRBV2, the J gene TRBJ1-5; TRBD1 matches at 8 bases. Germline V gene sequence: CDR1 SNHLY, CDR2 FYNNEI. The trim removed 2 bases at V and 7 bases at J, leaving 7 bases unmatched. CDR3 size: 15 residues. The CDR3 DNA follows: TGTGCCAGCAGTGAACGGGCAGGGGGCGGGCAGCCCCAGCATTTT. This translates into CASSERAGGGQPQHF.

The chain has TRBV10-3 and TRBJ2-3, with 9 bases lining up with TRBD2. The V segment lost 4 bases and the J segment 0 bases; nucleotides outside the gene matches: 2. The CDR3 contains 15 residues. CDR1 ENHRY and CDR2 SYGVKD come from the germline V gene. The CDR3 DNA follows: TGTGCCATCAGTGCTAGCGGGGCTAGCACAGATACGCAGTATTTT. Translating gives CAISASGASTDTQYF.

The V gene is TRBV5-1, the J gene TRBJ2-1; possibly TRBD2 for D (6 bases). CDR1 and CDR2 from the germline V gene are SGHRS and YFSETQ. Between the trimmed V and J ends, which lost 4 bases and 5 bases, there was a span of 13 bases. The CDR3 is made up of 14 amino acids. The CDR3 bases are TGCGCCAGCAGCGAATGGACTATCCACAATGAGCAGTTCTTC. This codes for CASSEWTIHNEQFF.

The J gene is TRBJ1-6, the V gene TRBV4-1, with 7 bases aligning to TRBD1. The ends lost 0 bases at V and 19 bases at J; junction bases unmatched: 9. Germline V lookup: CDR1 MGHRA, CDR2 YSYEKL. The CDR3 totals 13 residues. This chain's CDR3 is CASSQDEGQRPHF. CDR3 DNA: TGCGCCAGCAGCCAAGACGAGGGACAGCGTCCTCACTTT.